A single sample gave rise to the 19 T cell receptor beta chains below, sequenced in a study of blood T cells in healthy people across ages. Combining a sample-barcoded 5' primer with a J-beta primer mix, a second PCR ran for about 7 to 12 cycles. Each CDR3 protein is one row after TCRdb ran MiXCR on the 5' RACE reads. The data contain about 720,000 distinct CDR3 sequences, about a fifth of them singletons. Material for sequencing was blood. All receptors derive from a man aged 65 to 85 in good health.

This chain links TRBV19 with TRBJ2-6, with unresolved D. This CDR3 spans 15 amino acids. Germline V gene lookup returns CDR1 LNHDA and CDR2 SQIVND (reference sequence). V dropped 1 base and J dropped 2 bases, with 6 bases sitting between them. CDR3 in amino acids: CASSIGNAGANVLTF. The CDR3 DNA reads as TGTGCCAGTAGTATAGGTAACGCTGGGGCCAACGTCCTGACTTTC. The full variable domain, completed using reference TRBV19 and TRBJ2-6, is DGGITQSPKYLFRKEGQNVTLSCEQNLNHDAMYWYRQDPGQGLRLIYYSQIVNDFQKGDIAEGYSVSREKKESFPLTVTSAQKNPTAFYLCASSIGNAGANVLTFGAGSRLTVL.

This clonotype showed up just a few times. CDR3 amino acids: CASSSGHGGYNEQFF. CDR3 DNA sequence: TGTGCCAGCAGCTCAGGCCATGGGGGATACAATGAGCAGTTCTTC. The chain combines TRBV7-9 with TRBJ2-1; possibly TRBD1 or TRBD2 for D (5 bases each). CDR3 length: 15 amino acids. The ends were cut back, 4 bases at V and 4 bases at J, with 14 bases in the middle. Germline values: CDR1 SEHNR, CDR2 FQNEAQ (reference sequence).

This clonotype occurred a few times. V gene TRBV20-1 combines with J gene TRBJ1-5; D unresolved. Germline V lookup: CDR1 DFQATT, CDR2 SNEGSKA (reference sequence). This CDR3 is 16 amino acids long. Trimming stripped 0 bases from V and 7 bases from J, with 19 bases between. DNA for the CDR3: TGCAGTGCTAGAGATTTCGGCGTCCCCGAGGTACAGCCCCAGCATTTT. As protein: CSARDFGVPEVQPQHF.

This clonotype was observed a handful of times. The CDR3 is CSARDIRSSGIGETQYF. The CDR3 DNA is TGCAGTGCGCGCGATATTCGGTCTAGCGGGATCGGAGAGACCCAGTACTTC. The chain has TRBV20-1 and TRBJ2-5; 9 bases fit TRBD2. The CDR3 consists of 17 residues. Per germline, CDR1 DFQATT and CDR2 SNEGSKA (reference sequence). V trimming: 6 bases; J trimming: 4 bases; junction bases outside the gene matches: 18.

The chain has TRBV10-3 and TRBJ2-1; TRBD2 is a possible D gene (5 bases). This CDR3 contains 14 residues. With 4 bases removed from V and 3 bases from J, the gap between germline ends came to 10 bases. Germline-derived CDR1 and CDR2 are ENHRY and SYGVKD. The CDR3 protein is CAISVITSYNEQFF. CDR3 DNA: TGTGCCATCAGTGTAATAACTAGCTACAATGAGCAGTTCTTC.

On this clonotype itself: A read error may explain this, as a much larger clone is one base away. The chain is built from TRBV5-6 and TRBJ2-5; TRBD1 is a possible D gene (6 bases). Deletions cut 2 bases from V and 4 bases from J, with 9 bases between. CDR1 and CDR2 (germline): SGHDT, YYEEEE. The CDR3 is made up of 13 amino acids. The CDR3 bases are TGTGCCAGCAGCTTTGTACAGGGAGAGACCCAGTACTTC. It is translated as CASSFVQGETQYF.

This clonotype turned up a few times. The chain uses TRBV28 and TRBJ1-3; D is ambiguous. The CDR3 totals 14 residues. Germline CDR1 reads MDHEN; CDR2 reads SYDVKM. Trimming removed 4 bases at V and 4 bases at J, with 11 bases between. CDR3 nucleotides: TGTGCCAGCAGTTCTGTAGGGTGGGGAAACACCATATATTTT. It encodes CASSSVGWGNTIYF. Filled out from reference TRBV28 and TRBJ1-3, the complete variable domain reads DVKVTQSSRYLVKRTGEKVFLECVQDMDHENMFWYRQDPGLGLRLIYFSYDVKMKEKGDIPEGYSVSREKKERFSLILESASTNQTSMYLCASSSVGWGNTIYFGEGSWLTVV.

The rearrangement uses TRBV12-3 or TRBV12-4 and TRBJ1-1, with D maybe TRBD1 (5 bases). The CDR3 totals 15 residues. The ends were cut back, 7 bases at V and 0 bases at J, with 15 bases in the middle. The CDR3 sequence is CASTPAGRMNTEAFF. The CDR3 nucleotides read TGTGCCAGCACACCGGCAGGGCGCATGAACACTGAAGCTTTCTTT.

The CDR3 DNA reads as TGCAGTGCGCAGACAGTCTACGAGCAGTACGTC. Its protein product is CSAQTVYEQYV. The V and J genes are TRBV20-1 and TRBJ2-7, with TRBD1 as a possible D gene (5 bases). Trimming took off 6 bases at V and 3 bases at J, with 9 bases between the two ends. This CDR3 contains 11 residues. Germline V gene lookup returns CDR1 DFQATT and CDR2 SNEGSKA (reference sequence).

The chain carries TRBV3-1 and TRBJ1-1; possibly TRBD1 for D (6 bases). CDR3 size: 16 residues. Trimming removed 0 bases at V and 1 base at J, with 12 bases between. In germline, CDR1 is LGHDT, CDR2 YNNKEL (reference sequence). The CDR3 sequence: CASSQERTVRNTEAFF. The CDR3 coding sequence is TGTGCCAGCAGCCAAGAGCGGACAGTTCGGAACACTGAAGCTTTCTTT. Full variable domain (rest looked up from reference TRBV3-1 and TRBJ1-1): DTAVSQTPKYLVTQMGNDKSIKCEQNLGHDTMYWYKQDSKKFLKIMFSYNNKELIINETVPNRFSPKSPDKAHLNLHINSLELGDSAVYFCASSQERTVRNTEAFFGQGTRLTVV.

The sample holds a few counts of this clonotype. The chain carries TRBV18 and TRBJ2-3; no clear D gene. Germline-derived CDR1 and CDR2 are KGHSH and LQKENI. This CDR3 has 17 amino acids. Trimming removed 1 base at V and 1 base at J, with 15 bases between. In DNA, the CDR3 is TGTGCCAGCTCACCACTTCTCAGACTTACAGGCACAGATACGCAGTATTTT. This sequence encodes CASSPLLRLTGTDTQYF.

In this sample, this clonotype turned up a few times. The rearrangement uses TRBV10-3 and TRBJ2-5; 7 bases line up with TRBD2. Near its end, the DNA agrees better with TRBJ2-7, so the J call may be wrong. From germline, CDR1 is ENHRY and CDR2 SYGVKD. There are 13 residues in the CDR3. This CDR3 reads CAISWEGRYEQYF. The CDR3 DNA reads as TGTGCCATCAGTTGGGAGGGACGTTACGAGCAGTACTTC.

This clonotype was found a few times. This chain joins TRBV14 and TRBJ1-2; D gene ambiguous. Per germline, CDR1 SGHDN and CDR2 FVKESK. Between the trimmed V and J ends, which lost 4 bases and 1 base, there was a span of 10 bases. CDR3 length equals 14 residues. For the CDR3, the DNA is TGTGCCAGCAGCCGTACTATCGATAACTATGGCTACACCTTC. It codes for CASSRTIDNYGYTF.

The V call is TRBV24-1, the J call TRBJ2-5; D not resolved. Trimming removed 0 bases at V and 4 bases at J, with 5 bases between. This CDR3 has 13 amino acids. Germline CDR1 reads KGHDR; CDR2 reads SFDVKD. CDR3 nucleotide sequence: TGTGCCACCAGTGATTTGCCGGGAGAGACCCAGTACTTC. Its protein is CATSDLPGETQYF.

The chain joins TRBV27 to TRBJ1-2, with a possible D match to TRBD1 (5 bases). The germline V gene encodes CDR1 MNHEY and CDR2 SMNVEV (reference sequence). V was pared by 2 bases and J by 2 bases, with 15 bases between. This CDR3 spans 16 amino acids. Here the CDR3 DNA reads TGTGCCAGCAGTTTAGGAGGAGGGGCCCGAAACTATGGCTACACCTTC. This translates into CASSLGGGARNYGYTF.

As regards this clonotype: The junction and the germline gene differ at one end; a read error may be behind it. CDR3 sequence (DNA): TGTGCCAGCAGTTTAGACAGGGCCAGCCAGATCTTT. It codes for CASSLDRASQIF. The chain couples TRBV12-3 or TRBV12-4 to TRBJ1-3, with a weak D call TRBD1 (6 bases). The CDR3 runs 12 residues.

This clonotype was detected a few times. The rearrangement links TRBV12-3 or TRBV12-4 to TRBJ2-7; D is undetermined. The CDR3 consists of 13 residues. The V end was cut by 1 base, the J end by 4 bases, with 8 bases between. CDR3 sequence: CASSLGVRYEQYV. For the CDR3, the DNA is TGTGCCAGCAGTTTAGGTGTCAGATACGAGCAGTACGTC.

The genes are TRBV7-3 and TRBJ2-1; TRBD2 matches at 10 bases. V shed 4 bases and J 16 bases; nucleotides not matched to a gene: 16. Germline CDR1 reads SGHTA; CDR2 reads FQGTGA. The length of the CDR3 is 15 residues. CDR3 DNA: TGTGCCAGCAGCTCCGATACTAGCGGGAAGGGGGGTCTTTTCTTC. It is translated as CASSSDTSGKGGLFF.

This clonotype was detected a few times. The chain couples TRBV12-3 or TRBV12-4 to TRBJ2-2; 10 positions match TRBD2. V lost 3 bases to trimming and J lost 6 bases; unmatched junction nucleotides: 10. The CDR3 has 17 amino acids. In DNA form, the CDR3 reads TGTGCCAGCAGTTTTGCTAGCGGGAGACTTCACCCCGGGGAGCTGTTTTTT. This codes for CASSFASGRLHPGELFF.